This T cell receptor (beta chain) was identified during a study of beta chain features in type 1 diabetes (dated by TCRdb to the late 2010s). About the investigation overall: No differences in mean age, gender distribution, total cell number or subset yield were found between patients and healthy donors. A total of 100 million to 140 million sorted cells were examined across all samples, and the number of cells per subset was strongly correlated with RNA yield. The study compared TCRB repertoires of sorted circulating CD4+ T cell subsets between recently diagnosed type 1 diabetes patients and matched healthy donors. Regulatory and stem cell-like memory subsets were isolated from only 8 patients and about eight healthy donors, whereas naive and central memory subsets came from all 30 or so donors. Points the paper makes about the study in general: At VDJ recombination sites, type 1 diabetes patients had fewer insertions and more deleted nucleotides, which implies abnormalities in thymic rearrangement. Naive, central memory and regulatory TCRB repertoires appeared to be more similar among patients than among healthy donors. Because the HLA sub-analyses included only small numbers of individuals, any influence of HLA type on TCRB rearrangement was left unresolved. PCR may preferentially amplify shorter templates, but because patient and control samples were amplified and corrected together, any resulting skew would affect both groups equally. Sequencing cDNA rather than genomic DNA could over-represent highly expressing activated cells, although activation and CD3 levels did not differ between groups. Type 1 diabetes patients showed a moderate but significant shortening of TCRB CDR3 length in all four CD4+ subsets.

The entire isolated RNA was reverse transcribed using the High Capacity cDNA Reverse Transcription Kit, and thus expressed TCRB transcripts were sequenced. Naive, central memory and regulatory T cell samples underwent deep immunoSEQ sequencing, averaging roughly 3.4 million total reads per sample. Sorted cells were lysed in RLT buffer, and RNA was extracted using DNase-treated RNeasy Micro or Mini kits according to cell number. To prevent cross-contamination, each cell subset was processed individually, whereas patient and healthy donor samples were processed jointly. Using the immunoSEQ multiplex PCR, TCRB sequences were amplified from cDNA into 87-bp fragments spanning the CDR3 region. Sequencing of the amplicons was performed on the Illumina HiSeq platform. Concerning the study's data processing: PCR bias was corrected computationally using synthetic template baselines, and reads within Hamming distance 2 were collapsed, with unmergeable singletons discarded. Reads were aligned against IMGT to assign V, D and J genes, CDR3 length and insertions or deletions at six rearrangement sites. Within each subset, clonotype counts were normalized to sorted cell number, and only after that were true diversity and Gini coefficients computed with the tcR R package. The overlap coefficient, calculated on TCRB nucleotide sequences, was used to measure repertoire sharing. Out-of-frame TCRB sequences from naive cells were analyzed to stand in for the pre-selection repertoire. The immuneACCESS repertoire file appears here via TCRdb, limited to in-frame rearrangements. These files lack a portion of the clones; in checked studies, under half of the deficit traces to unresolved V genes, and the cause of the others is not known. That table supplies the V and J calls and clone size; D and trimming were determined from the DNA. Within this sample are 240,000 or so clones, with approximately 70% of them counted one time only. Approximately 0.053% of the sample lies in the top ten.

Notes on this clone: The target of this receptor is not known. Base qualities are not recorded, but no much larger clone differs from it by a single base.

From cysteine to phenylalanine, the CDR3 is 14 amino acids long. The only DNA kept is the CDR3, 42 bases in frame from the first base. CDR1 is given as SGHDT and CDR2 as YYEEEE, both from the germline V gene. Germline trimming amounts to 5 bases on V and 7 bases on J, with 4 as the count of junction bases outside the gene matches. Each donor gave one peripheral blood draw, roughly 120 mL on average, collected into heparinised tubes. A BD FACSAria II and a panel including CD45RO, CCR7, CD25, CD127, CD95 and CD27 were used to sort naive, central memory, regulatory and stem cell-like memory CD4+ T cells. Every sorted population had a purity above 95%. PBMCs were isolated right away by Lymphoprep density gradient centrifugation and were stained directly, without culture. To minimize batch effects, samples were stained and sorted in pairs, one healthy donor with one patient per experiment.

Sequencing was performed on naive CD4+ T cells from blood. Sample cell subset or site, as interpreted from the label and publication: true naive CD4+ T cells. The receptor was derived from a man aged 30-40 years in good health. The chain was built from TRBV5-6 and TRBJ2-1; 12 bases in between match TRBD2. This receptor carries the CDR3 CASRPGTSGNEQFF. The base sequence is TGTGCCAGCAGGCCCGGGACTAGCGGGAATGAGCAGTTCTTC.